The TCR beta chain under discussion was sequenced for a study of T cell repertoires in cytomegalovirus infection (dated by TCRdb to about 2019). Turning to the overall study: Because public TCR beta signatures pointed to carriage of CMV infection together with the matching HLA type, the HLA type of each donor mattered for the analysis.

What the research found in general, with its limitations: In both this cohort and an independent roughly 350-donor cohort, the cumulative frequency of public TCR beta family members distinguished carriers of CMV infection plus the relevant HLA type. The ex vivo response was dominated by HLA-C-restricted CMV-specific TCR beta clonotypes, which also provided the single most frequent clonotype in two of eight donors.

This clonotype was observed at least ten times. The specificity of this receptor is unknown. Per-base quality was not reported, and no clone a single base away is much larger than it. TCRdb lists the instrument as Illumina HiSeq 1500. Using fastp at Q25 and MiXCR, TCRdb reprocessed the public reads and kept productive beta chains. When rows share a CDR3 protein, they turn into one entry using the most common DNA and genes. The sample contains 300,000 to 400,000 distinct CDR3 sequences, more than 8% of them found a single time. The ten largest clones represent about 4.5% of the sample. The CDR3 numbers 15 residues from cysteine through phenylalanine. Only the CDR3 portion is preserved as DNA: 45 bases, with reading frame beginning at the first base. Ends trimmed: V by 5 bases, J by 2 bases; bases unmatched to a gene: 4. Reading the germline V gene gives CDR1 SGHTA and CDR2 FQGNSA.

What was sequenced was PBMCs. The chain was built from TRBV7-2 and TRBJ2-7, and 12 junctional nucleotides match TRBD1. This receptor was identified in a human donor in good health (CMV status not recorded). Some clones in this sample may be carry-over from other donors' samples. The DNA is TGTGCCAGCAGCGACGGGACAGGGGGCCCCTACGAGCAGTACTTC. The encoded protein is CASSDGTGGPYEQYF.